The clone carrying this T cell receptor beta chain was seen a few times. Its antigen is not identified. This entry is derived from a study of T cells after yellow fever vaccination. Trimming shortened V by 0 bases and J by 0 bases, and 4 bases separated the two germline ends. The CDR3 is 14 residues long. CDR1 SGHAT and CDR2 FQNNGV come from the germline V gene. Universal primer sites and UMIs were introduced during 5'RACE template-switching synthesis of TCR cDNA. TCRdb re-derived calls from the 5' RACE reads in MiXCR, one entry per CDR3 protein. The sample lists a few hundred thousand distinct CDR3 sequences, over 15% occurring once. Points from the study as a whole: The secondary T-cell response peaked on day 5, not day 15, but was weaker. Researchers noted that a small share of clonotypes showed up in both CD4 and CD8 compartments. Most clones from primary vaccination resurfaced after the booster (96% CD4, around 89% CD8).

Sequencing was performed on PBMCs, taken 15 days after the yellow fever booster vaccination. The TCR comes from a man aged 30 to 45 who received the YFV17D yellow fever vaccine. V usage is TRBV11-2 and J usage is TRBJ2-3; D gene uncertain. The CDR3 region is CASSLDWSTDTQYF. For the CDR3, the DNA is TGTGCCAGCAGCTTAGATTGGAGCACAGATACGCAGTATTTT. The complete variable domain, with remaining parts taken from reference TRBV11-2 and TRBJ2-3, reads EAGVAQSPRYKIIEKRQSVAFWCNPISGHATLYWYQQILGQGPKLLIQFQNNGVVDDSQLPKDRFSAERLKGVDSTLKIQPAKLEDSAVYLCASSLDWSTDTQYFGPGTRLTVL.